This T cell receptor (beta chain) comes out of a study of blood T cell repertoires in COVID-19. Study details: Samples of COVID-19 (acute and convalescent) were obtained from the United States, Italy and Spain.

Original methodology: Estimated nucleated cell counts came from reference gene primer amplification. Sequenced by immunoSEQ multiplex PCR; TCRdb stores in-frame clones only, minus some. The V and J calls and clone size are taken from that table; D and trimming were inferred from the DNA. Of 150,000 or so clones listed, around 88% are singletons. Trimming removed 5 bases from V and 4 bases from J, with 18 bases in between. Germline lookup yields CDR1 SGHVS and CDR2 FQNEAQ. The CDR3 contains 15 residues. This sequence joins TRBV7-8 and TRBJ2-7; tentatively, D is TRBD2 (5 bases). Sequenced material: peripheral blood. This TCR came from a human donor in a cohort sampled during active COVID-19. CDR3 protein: CASSPGGETPYEQYF. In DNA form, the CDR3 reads TGTGCCAGCAGCCCAGGAGGTGAGACACCGTACGAGCAGTACTTC.